The clone carrying this T cell receptor beta chain was picked up many times. Its target is not known. This specimen belongs to a study of T cells in Graves' hyperthyroidism and ophthalmopathy. In making diagnoses, clinical symptoms, serum thyroxine and TRAb, thyroid ultrasound and orbital computed tomography were all used. The CDR3 runs 14 residues. Trimming stripped 4 bases from V and 5 bases from J, with 12 bases between. Germline V gives CDR1 GTSNPN, CDR2 SVGIG (reference sequence). General observations from the study: Blood also contained most expanded thyroid clonotypes above 0.001. The model identified upcoming ophthalmopathy a median around 6 months ahead of onset.

RNA transcripts gave rise to amplified TCR beta CDR3 regions. The study used the HTBI primer set for a first-round RT-PCR of the TCR CDR3. TCRdb re-called the multiplex PCR reads with MiXCR, one entry per CDR3 protein. The sample includes around 390,000 distinct CDR3 sequences, roughly 15% of them seen just once. The V and J genes are TRBV30 and TRBJ1-6, with D possibly matching TRBD1 (6 bases). The sequenced sample consisted of blood. This receptor was identified in a woman aged 25 to 39 with Graves' ophthalmopathy. CDR3 in DNA: TGTGCCTGGATGTACAGGGCTGATAATTCACCCCTCCACTTT. It is translated as CAWMYRADNSPLHF.